This TCR beta chain was identified during a study of post-analysis software for immune sequencing data. For the study at large: Included among the disease courses, which were recorded for the cohort, were relapsing-remitting, secondary progressive and progressive-relapsing multiple sclerosis. Findings and limits, study-wide: Controls showed lower frequencies than patients for five TRBV segments, and TRBV5-6, TRBV5-1 and TRBV20-1 were among these. Pronounced co-clustering by F measure was evident among identically batched samples.

The CDR3 loop spans 12 amino acids. V shed 8 bases and J 8 bases; nucleotides not matched to a gene: 8. CDR1 is SQVTM, CDR2 ANQGSEA, per germline. With regard to this clonotype: The antigen is unknown.

The TCR beta cDNA libraries contained unique molecular identifiers. TCRdb re-derived calls from the PCR reads in MiXCR, one entry per CDR3 protein. The table includes about 820,000 distinct CDR3 sequences, roughly 50% detected once. The V call is TRBV29-1, the J call TRBJ1-2; 10 bases match TRBD1. The specimen sequenced was blood. The sequence came from a girl under 18 with multiple sclerosis. CDR3 bases: TGCAGCTTTCGACAGGGGGCTAAAGGCTACACCTTC. It specifies CSFRQGAKGYTF.